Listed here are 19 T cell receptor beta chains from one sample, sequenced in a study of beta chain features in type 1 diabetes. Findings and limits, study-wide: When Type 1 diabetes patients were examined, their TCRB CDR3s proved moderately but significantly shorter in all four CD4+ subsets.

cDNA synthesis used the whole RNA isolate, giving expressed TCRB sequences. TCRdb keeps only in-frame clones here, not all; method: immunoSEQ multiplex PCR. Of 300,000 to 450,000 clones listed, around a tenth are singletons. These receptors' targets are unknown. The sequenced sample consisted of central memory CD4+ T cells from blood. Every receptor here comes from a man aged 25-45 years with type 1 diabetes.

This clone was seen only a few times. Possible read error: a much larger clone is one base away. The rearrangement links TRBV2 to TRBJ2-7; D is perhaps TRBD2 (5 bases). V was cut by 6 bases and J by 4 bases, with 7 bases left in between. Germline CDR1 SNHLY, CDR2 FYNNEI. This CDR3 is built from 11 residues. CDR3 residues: CASSPGYEQYF. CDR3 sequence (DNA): TGTGCCAGCAGCCCGGGGTACGAGCAGTACTTC. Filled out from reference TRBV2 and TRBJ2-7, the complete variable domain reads EPEVTQTPSHQVTQMGQEVILRCVPISNHLYFYWYRQILGQKVEFLVSFYNNEISEKSEIFDDQFSVERPDGSNFTLKIRSTKLEDSAMYFCASSPGYEQYFGPGTRLTVT.

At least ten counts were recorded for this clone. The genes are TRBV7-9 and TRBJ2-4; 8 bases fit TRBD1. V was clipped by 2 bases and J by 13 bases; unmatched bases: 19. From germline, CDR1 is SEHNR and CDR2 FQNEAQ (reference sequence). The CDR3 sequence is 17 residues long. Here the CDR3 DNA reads TGTGCCAGCAGCTTATCAGGGACAGGATCATCAGGGCGCGGGCAGTACTTC. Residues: CASSLSGTGSSGRGQYF. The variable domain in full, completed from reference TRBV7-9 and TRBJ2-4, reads DTGVSQNPRHKITKRGQNVTFRCDPISEHNRLYWYRQTLGQGPEFLTYFQNEAQLEKSRLLSDRFSAERPKGSFSTLEIQRTEQGDSAMYLCASSLSGTGSSGRGQYFGAGTRLSVL.

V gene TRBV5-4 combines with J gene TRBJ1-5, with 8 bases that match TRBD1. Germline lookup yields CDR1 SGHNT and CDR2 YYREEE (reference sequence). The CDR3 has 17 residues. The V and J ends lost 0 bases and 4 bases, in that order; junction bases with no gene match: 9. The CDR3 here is CASSLGGRQGANQPQHF. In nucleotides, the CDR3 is TGTGCCAGCAGCTTGGGGGGCCGGCAGGGGGCAAATCAGCCCCAGCATTTT. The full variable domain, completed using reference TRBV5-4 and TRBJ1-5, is ETGVTQSPTHLIKTRGQQVTLRCSSQSGHNTVSWYQQALGQGPQFIFQYYREEENGRGNFPPRFSGLQFPNYSSELNVNALELDDSALYLCASSLGGRQGANQPQHFGDGTRLSIL.

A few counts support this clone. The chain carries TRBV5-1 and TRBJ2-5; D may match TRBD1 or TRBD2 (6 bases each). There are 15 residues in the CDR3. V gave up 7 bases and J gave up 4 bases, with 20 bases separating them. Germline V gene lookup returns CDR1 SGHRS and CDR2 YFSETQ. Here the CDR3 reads CASRPGGGGGETQYF. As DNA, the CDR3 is TGCGCCAGCCGGCCAGGAGGCGGAGGGGGAGAGACCCAGTACTTC.

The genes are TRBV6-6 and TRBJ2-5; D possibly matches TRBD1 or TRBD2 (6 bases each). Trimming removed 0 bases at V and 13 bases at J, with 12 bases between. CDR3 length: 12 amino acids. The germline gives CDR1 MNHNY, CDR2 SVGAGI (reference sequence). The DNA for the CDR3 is TGTGCCAGCAGTTACTCGGAGGGGGGACCGTACTTC. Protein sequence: CASSYSEGGPYF.

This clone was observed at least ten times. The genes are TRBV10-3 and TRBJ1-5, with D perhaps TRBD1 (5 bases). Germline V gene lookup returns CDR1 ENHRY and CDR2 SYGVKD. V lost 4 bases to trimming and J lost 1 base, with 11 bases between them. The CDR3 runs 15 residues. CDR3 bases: TGTGCCATCAGTGGGCAGGGAGGGAGCAATCAGCCCCAGCATTTT. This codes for CAISGQGGSNQPQHF.

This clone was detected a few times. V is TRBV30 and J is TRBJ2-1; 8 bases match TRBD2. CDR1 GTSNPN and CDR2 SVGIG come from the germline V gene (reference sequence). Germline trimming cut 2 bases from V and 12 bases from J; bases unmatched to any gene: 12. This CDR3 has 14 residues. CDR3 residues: CAWSKSGSGIGQFF. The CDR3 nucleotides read TGTGCCTGGAGTAAAAGCGGGAGTGGGATCGGGCAGTTCTTC.

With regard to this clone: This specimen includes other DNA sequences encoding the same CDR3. CDR3 sequence: CASSLQETQYF. The DNA of the CDR3 is TGCGCCAGCAGTTTACAAGAGACCCAGTACTTC. The chain carries TRBV5-1 and TRBJ2-5; D is undetermined. The V end lost 5 bases, the J end lost 2 bases, and 4 bases lay between the germline ends. Per germline, CDR1 SGHRS and CDR2 YFSETQ. The CDR3 is 11 amino acids.

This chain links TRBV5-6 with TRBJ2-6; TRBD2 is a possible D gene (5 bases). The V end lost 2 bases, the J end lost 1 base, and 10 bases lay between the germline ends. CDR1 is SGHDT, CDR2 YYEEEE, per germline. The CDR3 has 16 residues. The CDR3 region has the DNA TGTGCCAGCAGCTTTTCCTTAGCGTCTGGGGCCAACGTCCTGACTTTC. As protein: CASSFSLASGANVLTF.

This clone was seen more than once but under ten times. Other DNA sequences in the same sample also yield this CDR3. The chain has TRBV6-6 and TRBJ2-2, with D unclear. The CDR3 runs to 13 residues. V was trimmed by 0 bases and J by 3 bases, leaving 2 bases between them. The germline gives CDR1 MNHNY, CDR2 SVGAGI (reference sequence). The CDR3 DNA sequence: TGTGCCAGCAGTTACTCCCACACCGGGGAGCTGTTTTTT. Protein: CASSYSHTGELFF.

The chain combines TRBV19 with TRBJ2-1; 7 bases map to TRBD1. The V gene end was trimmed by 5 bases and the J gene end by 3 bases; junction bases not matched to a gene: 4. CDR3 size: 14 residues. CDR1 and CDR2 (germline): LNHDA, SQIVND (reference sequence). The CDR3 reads CASSSGQSYNEQFF. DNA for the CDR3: TGTGCCAGTAGTTCGGGACAGAGCTACAATGAGCAGTTCTTC.

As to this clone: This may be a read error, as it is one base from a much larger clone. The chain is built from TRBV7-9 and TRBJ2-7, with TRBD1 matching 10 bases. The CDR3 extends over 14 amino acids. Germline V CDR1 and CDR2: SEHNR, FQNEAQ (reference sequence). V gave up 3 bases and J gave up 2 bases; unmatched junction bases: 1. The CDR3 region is CASSFGTGAYEQYF. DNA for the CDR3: TGTGCCAGCAGCTTCGGGACAGGGGCCTACGAGCAGTACTTC.

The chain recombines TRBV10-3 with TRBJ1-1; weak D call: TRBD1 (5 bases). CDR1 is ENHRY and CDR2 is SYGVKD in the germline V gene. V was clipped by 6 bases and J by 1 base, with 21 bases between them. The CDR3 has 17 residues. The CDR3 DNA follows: TGTGCCATCAGCGAATCCTCACTGACAGCTCCGAACACTGAAGCTTTCTTT. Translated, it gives CAISESSLTAPNTEAFF.

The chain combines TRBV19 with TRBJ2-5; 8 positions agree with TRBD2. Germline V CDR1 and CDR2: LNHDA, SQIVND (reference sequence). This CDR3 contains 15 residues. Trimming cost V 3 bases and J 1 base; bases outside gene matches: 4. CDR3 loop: CASSMGGRPQETQYF. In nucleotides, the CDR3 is TGTGCCAGTAGTATGGGCGGGAGGCCCCAAGAGACCCAGTACTTC.

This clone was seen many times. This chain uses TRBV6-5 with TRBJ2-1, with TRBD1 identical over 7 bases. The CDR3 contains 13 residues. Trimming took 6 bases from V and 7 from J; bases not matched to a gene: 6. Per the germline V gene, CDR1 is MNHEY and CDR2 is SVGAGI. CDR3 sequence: CASRMTGSNEQFF. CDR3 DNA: TGTGCCAGCAGAATGACAGGGAGTAATGAGCAGTTCTTC.

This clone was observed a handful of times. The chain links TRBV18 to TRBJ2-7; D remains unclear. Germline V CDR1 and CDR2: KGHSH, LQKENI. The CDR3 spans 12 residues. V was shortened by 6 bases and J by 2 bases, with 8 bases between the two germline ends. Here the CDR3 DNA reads TGTGCCAGCTCCCCTGGGACCTACGAGCAGTACTTC. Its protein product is CASSPGTYEQYF.

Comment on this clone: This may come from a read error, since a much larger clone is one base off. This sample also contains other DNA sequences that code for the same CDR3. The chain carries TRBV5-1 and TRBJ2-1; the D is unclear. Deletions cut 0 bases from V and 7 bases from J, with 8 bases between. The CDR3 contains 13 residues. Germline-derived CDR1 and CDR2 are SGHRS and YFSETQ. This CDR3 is CASSLALGNEQFF. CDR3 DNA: TGCGCCAGCAGCTTGGCTTTGGGGAATGAGCAGTTCTTC.

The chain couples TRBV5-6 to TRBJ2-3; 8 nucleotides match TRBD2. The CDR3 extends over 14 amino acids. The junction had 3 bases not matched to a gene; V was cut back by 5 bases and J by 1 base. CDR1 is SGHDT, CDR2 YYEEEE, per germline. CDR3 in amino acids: CASREAGGTDTQYF. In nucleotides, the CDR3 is TGTGCCAGCAGGGAAGCGGGGGGCACAGATACGCAGTATTTT. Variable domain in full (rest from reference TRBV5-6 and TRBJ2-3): DAGVTQSPTHLIKTRGQQVTLRCSPKSGHDTVSWYQQALGQGPQFIFQYYEEEERQRGNFPDRFSGHQFPNYSSELNVNALLLGDSALYLCASREAGGTDTQYFGPGTRLTVL.

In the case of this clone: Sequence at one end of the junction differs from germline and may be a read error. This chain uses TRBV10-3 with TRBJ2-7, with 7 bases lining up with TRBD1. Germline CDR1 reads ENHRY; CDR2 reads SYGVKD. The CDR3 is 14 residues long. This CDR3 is CAIRSGTDAYGQYF. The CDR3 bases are TGTGCCATCAGGTCCGGGACAGACGCCTACGGGCAGTACTTC.